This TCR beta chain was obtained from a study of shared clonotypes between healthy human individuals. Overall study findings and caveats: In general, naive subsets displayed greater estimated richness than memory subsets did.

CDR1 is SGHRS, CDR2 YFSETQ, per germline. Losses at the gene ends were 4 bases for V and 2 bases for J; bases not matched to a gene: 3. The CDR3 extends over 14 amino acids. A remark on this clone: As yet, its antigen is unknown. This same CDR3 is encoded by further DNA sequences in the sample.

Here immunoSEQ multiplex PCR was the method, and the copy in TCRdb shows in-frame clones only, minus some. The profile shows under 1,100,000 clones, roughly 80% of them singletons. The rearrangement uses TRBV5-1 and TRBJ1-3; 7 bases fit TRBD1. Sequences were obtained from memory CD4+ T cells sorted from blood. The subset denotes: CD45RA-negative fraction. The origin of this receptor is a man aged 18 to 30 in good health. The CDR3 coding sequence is TGCGCCAGCAGCGCCACAGGGGCTGGAAACACCATATATTTT. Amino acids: CASSATGAGNTIYF.